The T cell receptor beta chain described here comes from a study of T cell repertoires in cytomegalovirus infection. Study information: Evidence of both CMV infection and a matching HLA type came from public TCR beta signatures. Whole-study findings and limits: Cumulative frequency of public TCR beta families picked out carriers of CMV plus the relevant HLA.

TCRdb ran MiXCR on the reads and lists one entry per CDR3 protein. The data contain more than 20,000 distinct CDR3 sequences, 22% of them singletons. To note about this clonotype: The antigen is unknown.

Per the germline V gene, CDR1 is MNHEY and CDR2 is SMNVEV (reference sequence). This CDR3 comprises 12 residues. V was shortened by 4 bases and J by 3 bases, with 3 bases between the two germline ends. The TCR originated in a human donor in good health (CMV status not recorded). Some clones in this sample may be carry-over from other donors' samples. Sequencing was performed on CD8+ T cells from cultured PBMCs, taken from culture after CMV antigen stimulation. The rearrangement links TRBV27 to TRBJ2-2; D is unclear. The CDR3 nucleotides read TGTGCCAGCAGTTCCTACACCGGGGAGCTGTTTTTT. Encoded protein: CASSSYTGELFF.